A single sample is the source of the 13 T cell receptor beta chains below, sequenced in a study of tumor-infiltrating lymphocytes in primary liver carcinoma. A constant-region primer served to make TCR beta cDNA from about 0.45 ug total RNA. Researchers made the TCR beta libraries by running three nested multiplex PCR rounds with slightly modified ARM-PCR. TRBV1-TRBV30 forward primers paired with a C-beta reverse primer were used in the first two PCR rounds, which ran 9 to 10 cycles each. TCRdb re-called the multiplex PCR reads through MiXCR, storing one row per CDR3 protein. The data show tens of thousands of distinct CDR3 sequences, approximately 69% seen once. Co-extracted RNA and DNA came from roughly 21-30 mg of unsorted bulk tissue. The material sequenced was tumor-adjacent normal liver tissue. These receptors were obtained from a man aged 35 to 55 with primary liver carcinoma and hepatitis B virus infection.

The V gene is TRBV10-3, the J gene TRBJ1-1; no definite D call. V shed 4 bases and J shed 4 bases, with 10 bases lying between them. This CDR3 contains 13 residues. Germline lookup yields CDR1 ENHRY and CDR2 SYGVKD. This chain's CDR3 is CAISVTVGTEAFF. CDR3 coding DNA: TGTGCCATCAGTGTCACTGTGGGCACTGAAGCTTTCTTT.

Comments on this clonotype: The final CDR3 position lacks the conserved phenylalanine or tryptophan, pointing to a likely read error. The chain is built from TRBV7-9 and TRBJ2-2; D is unresolved. Germline loops: CDR1 SEHNR, CDR2 FQNEAQ (reference sequence). The CDR3 is 12 residues long. This CDR3 reads CAPPEDTWELFL. In DNA, the CDR3 is TGTGCACCTCCTGAAGACACCTGGGAGCTGTTTCTT.

In regard to this clonotype: This may arise from a read error, as a much more abundant clone is one base away. This likely comes from a read error, as the CDR3 has no conserved phenylalanine or tryptophan at its end. The gene calls are TRBV5-4 and TRBJ2-7, with D tentatively TRBD2 (6 bases). This CDR3 has 14 residues. The germline gives CDR1 SGHNT, CDR2 YYREEE (reference sequence). V lost 1 base and J lost 2, with 10 bases in between. The CDR3 spells CASSLRDFPYEQYI. Written as DNA, the CDR3 is TGTGCCAGCAGCTTGCGGGACTTTCCCTACGAGCAGTACATC.

Details on this clonotype: At one boundary the junction diverges from the germline segment, which might be a read error. The rearrangement uses TRBV29-1 and TRBJ2-1; the D gene is possibly TRBD1 (5 bases). Per the germline V gene, CDR1 is SQVTM and CDR2 is ANQGSEA. This CDR3 spans 15 amino acids. In DNA, the CDR3 is TGCAGCGTTGAAGGGGGCACAGGCCCCTACAATGGGCAGTTCTTC. It encodes CSVEGGTGPYNGQFF.

The sample holds many counts of this clonotype. The CDR3 coding sequence is TGCGCCAGCAGCTTGGCCGAGGGGGGACTCAGGGAAGCTTTCTTT. It specifies CASSLAEGGLREAFF. The rearrangement uses TRBV5-1 and TRBJ1-1; D may be TRBD1 (6 bases). V dropped 0 bases and J dropped 8 bases, with 17 bases sitting between them. Per germline, CDR1 SGHRS and CDR2 YFSETQ. CDR3 length: 15 amino acids.

Concerning this clonotype: One end of the junction fails to match germline, which may point to a read error. The chain joins TRBV11-2 to TRBJ2-5; D is ambiguous. The germline V gene encodes CDR1 SGHAT and CDR2 FQNNGV. This CDR3 spans 18 amino acids. CDR3 bases: TGTGCCAGCAGCTTAGATCCGTGGTCTAACGAGAGAGGAGAGACACAGTACTTC. Translation gives CASSLDPWSNERGETQYF.

This clonotype was seen a single time. The gene calls are TRBV5-5 and TRBJ2-7; 8 bases fit TRBD2. The J call may be mistaken, given a closer DNA end match to TRBJ2-1. This CDR3 comprises 16 residues. The V gene's germline CDR1 is SGHKS and CDR2 YYEKEE (reference sequence). The CDR3, as DNA: TGTGCCAGCAGCTTGGTTATAGGAGCGGGAGTATGGGAGCAGTTCTTC. Translating gives CASSLVIGAGVWEQFF.

In its sample, this clonotype was seen once. The junction does not match germline at one end; this may be a read error. This chain joins TRBV4-1 and TRBJ2-1; the D gene is possibly TRBD1 (6 bases). The CDR3 is 17 amino acids. In germline, CDR1 is MGHRA, CDR2 YSYEKL. The CDR3 nucleotides are TGCGCTAACAGCCAAGAGCGGACAGTGGTCTCCTACAATGAGCAATTCTTC. Its translation is CANSQERTVVSYNEQFF.

This chain uses TRBV29-1 with TRBJ2-1; 13 bases match TRBD2. TRBJ2-7 matches the DNA end more closely, so the J call is doubtful. Germline values: CDR1 SQVTM, CDR2 ANQGSEA. The CDR3 contains 15 residues. Written as DNA, the CDR3 is TGCAGCGTTGTACTAGCGGGAGGGTTCTACAATGAGCAGTACTTC. It yields the protein CSVVLAGGFYNEQYF.

With respect to this clonotype: An end of the junction differs from the germline gene, which may be a read error. The chain recombines TRBV5-5 with TRBJ1-6, with D unclear. Germline lookup yields CDR1 SGHKS and CDR2 YYEKEE (reference sequence). The length of the CDR3 is 15 residues. The CDR3 DNA follows: TGTGTCAGCAGCTTGGGAGCTCTCTATAATTCACCCCCCCACTTT. Translated, it gives CVSSLGALYNSPPHF.

In this sample, this clonotype turned up many times. This sequence joins TRBV6-2 or TRBV6-3 and TRBJ1-6; 7 bases are a match to TRBD1. The ends lost 5 bases at V and 12 bases at J; junction bases unmatched: 7. The germline CDR1 and CDR2 sequences are MNHEY and SVGEGT. CDR3 size: 13 residues. Here the CDR3 reads CASSDRAREPLHF. The CDR3 nucleotides read TGTGCCAGCAGTGACAGGGCACGAGAACCCCTCCACTTT.

Comments on this clonotype: The junction and the germline gene differ at one end; a read error may be behind it. The chain has TRBV28 and TRBJ2-5; D perhaps matches TRBD1 (6 bases). There are 16 residues in the CDR3. The germline gives CDR1 MDHEN, CDR2 SYDVKM. CDR3 region: CSSSLGGRTTRETQYF. As DNA, the CDR3 is TGTTCCAGCAGTTTAGGGGGACGGACGACACGAGAGACCCAGTACTTC. The variable domain in full, with the rest retrieved from reference TRBV28 and TRBJ2-5, is DVKVTQSSRYLVKRTGEKVFLECVQDMDHENMFWYRQDPGLGLRLIYFSYDVKMKEKGDIPEGYSVSREKKERFSLILESASTNQTSMYLCSSSLGGRTTRETQYFGPGTRLLVL.

About this clonotype: A read error may be the cause here, since a much bigger clone is one base away. The chain joins TRBV28 to TRBJ2-5; 8 bases map to TRBD2. The V segment lost 11 bases and the J segment 5 bases; nucleotides outside the gene matches: 13. This CDR3 has 14 residues. Germline values: CDR1 MDHEN, CDR2 SYDVKM. The CDR3 DNA reads as TGTGCCTGCACTGGAGCGGGAGTAAAGGAGACCCAGTACTTC. It translates to CACTGAGVKETQYF.